This T cell receptor beta chain was recorded in a study of CD8+CD57+ T cells in acquired aplastic anemia. Overall study: The study obtained an average of about 3.2 ug of DNA from sorted CD4+ and CD8+ cells. General observations from the study: Shared by patients and controls, approximately 29 CD8+ CDR3s were abundant in patients. CD8+ Simpson's diversity in patients was not significantly different from that in controls.

Regarding this clonotype: Its antigen remains unidentified.

V was clipped by 1 base and J by 0 bases, with 7 bases between them. The length of the CDR3 is 15 residues. CDR1 is SGDLS and CDR2 is YYNGEE in the germline V gene. Genomic DNA acted as the template from which TCR beta VDJ combination and CDR3 sequence profiling were carried out. Via MiXCR, TCRdb re-called the reads, giving one row per CDR3 protein. Counted here are 250,000 to 300,000 distinct CDR3 sequences, roughly three fifths occurring once; the ten biggest clones make up less than 10%. The chain joins TRBV9 to TRBJ2-2; D is uncertain. Sequencing used sorted CD4+, CD8+, or CD8+CD57+ T cells (not recorded which) from PBMCs. The receptor's source is a human donor with severe aplastic anemia or a healthy control (not recorded which). The DNA for the CDR3 is TGTGCCAGCAGCGTACTATTCACGAACACCGGGGAGCTGTTTTTT. This translates into CASSVLFTNTGELFF.